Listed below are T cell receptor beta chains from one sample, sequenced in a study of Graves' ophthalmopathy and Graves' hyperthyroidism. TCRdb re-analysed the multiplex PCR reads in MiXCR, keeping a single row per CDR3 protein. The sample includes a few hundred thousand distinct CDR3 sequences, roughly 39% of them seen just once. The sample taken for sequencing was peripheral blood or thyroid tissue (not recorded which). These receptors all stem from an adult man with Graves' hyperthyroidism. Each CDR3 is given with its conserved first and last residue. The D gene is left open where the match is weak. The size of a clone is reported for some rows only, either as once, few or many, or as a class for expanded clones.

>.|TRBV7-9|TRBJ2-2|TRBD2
TGTGCCAGCAGCTTAGAAGGGGCGGGACTAGCTAACGATGAGCTGTTTTTT
CASSLEGAGLANDELFF
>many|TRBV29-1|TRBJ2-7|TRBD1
TGCAGCGTGAGGGACAGCCCCTACGAGCAGTACTTC
CSVRDSPYEQYF
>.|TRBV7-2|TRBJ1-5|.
TGTGCCAGCAGCCCCCGGGTCAGGGGCAATCAGCCCCAGCATTTT
CASSPRVRGNQPQHF
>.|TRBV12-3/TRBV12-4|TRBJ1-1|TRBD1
TGTGCCAGCAGTTCCCACCTACAGGGGGCTTACACTGAAGCTCTCTTT
CASSSHLQGAYTEALF
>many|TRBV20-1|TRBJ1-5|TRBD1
TGCAGTGCTAGAGATGGTCGGCAGGGGGACAATCAGCCCCAGCATTTT
CSARDGRQGDNQPQHF
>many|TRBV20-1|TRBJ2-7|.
TGCAGTGCTAGGGACCAGAGCTCCTACGAGCAGTACTTC
CSARDQSSYEQYF
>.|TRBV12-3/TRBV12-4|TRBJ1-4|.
TGTGCCAGCAGCCCTAGGGGAGGAGAAAAACTGTTTTTT
CASSPRGGEKLFF
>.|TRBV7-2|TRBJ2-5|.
TGTGCCAGCAGCTACGTTCGGGGGAGAGACAATCAGCCCCAGTACTTC
CASSYVRGRDNQPQYF
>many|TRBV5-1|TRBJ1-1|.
TGCGCCAGCAGCTCCGGACAGACTGAAGCTTTCTTT
CASSSGQTEAFF
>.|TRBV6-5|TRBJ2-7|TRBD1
TGTGCCAGCAGTTCCCCTGCCTCCGGGACAGGAACCTACGAGCAGTACTTC
CASSSPASGTGTYEQYF
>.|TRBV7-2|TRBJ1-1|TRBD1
TGTGCCAGCAGGGACAGGGGGCGGAAGAAGAACACTGAAGCTTTCTTT
CASRDRGRKKNTEAFF
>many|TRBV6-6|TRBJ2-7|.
TGTGCCAGCAGTTACGGTCAGGGGAGTCGCTACGAGCAGTACTTC
CASSYGQGSRYEQYF
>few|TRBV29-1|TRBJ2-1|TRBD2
TGCAGCGTGGGGACTAGCGTGGATGGGGAGCAGTTCTTC
CSVGTSVDGEQFF
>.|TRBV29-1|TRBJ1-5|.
TGCAGCGTTGCAGTTTGGGGCACAGACCAGCATTTT
CSVAVWGTDQHF
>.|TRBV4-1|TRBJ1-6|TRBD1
TGCGCCAGCAGCCAGGGGGACAGGCGAAGCTATAATTCACCCCTCCACTTT
CASSQGDRRSYNSPLHF
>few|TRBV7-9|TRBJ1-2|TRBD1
TGTGCCAGCCCCGCCGTGCTAGGGATTTCCGGGACAGGGTCTGGCTACACCTTC
CASPAVLGISGTGSGYTF
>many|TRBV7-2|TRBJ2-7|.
TGTGCCAGCAGCTTAGCCTTGGGTAACGAGCAGTACTTC
CASSLALGNEQYF
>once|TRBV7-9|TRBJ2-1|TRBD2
TGTGCCAGCAGCACCAGGCGCGGGCTAGCGGGGGACAATGAGCAGTTCTTC
CASSTRRGLAGDNEQFF
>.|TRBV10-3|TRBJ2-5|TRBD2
TGTGCCACCCGGACAGAAGGGACTAGCCACTTGAGAGAGACCCAGTACTTC
CATRTEGTSHLRETQYF
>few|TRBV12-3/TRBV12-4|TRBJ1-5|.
TGTGCCAGCAGCAGGACAGCCTACGAGCATTTT
CASSRTAYEHF
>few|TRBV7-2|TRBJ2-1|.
TGTGCCAGCAGTTCACGGGGGTGGGGCAATGAGCAGTTCTTC
CASSSRGWGNEQFF
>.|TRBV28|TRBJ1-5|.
TGTGCCAGCAGACAGGGACGGAGCAATCAGCCCCAGCATTTT
CASRQGRSNQPQHF
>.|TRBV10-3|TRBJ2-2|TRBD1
TGTGCCAGCAAGCGGGCACAGGGGGCGCATACCGGGGAGCTGTTTTTT
CASKRAQGAHTGELFF
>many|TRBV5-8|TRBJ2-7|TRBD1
TGTGCCAGCAGCCCCGGGACAGGGGGACGGCAGTACTTC
CASSPGTGGRQYF
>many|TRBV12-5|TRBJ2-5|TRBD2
TGTGCTAGTGCGCAGGGACTAGCGGACCAAGAGACCCAGTACTTC
CASAQGLADQETQYF
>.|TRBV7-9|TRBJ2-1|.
TGTGCCAGCAGCTTAAGAAGGGGATACAATGAGCAGTTCTTC
CASSLRRGYNEQFF